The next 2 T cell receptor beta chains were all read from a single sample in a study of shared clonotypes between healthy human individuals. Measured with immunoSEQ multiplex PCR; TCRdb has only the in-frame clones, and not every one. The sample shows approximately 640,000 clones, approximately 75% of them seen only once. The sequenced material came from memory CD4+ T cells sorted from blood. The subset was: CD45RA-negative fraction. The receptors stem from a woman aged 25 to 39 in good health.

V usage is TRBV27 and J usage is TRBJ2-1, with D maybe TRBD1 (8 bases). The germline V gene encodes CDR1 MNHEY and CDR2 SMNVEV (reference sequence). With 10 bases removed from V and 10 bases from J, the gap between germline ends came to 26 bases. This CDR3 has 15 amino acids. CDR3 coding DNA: TGTGCCACCATTCGTACAGGGGGGGGCGGATGGGAGCAGTTCTTC. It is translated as CATIRTGGGGWEQFF.

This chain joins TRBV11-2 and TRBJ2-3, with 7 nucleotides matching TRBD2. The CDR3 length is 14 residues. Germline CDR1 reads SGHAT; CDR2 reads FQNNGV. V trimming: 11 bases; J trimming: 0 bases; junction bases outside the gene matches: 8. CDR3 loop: CAGASGTSTDTQYF. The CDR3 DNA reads TGTGCCGGCGCGAGCGGGACTAGCACAGATACGCAGTATTTT.